The following is a TCR beta chain sequence with its context. Its antigen is still unknown. The V end was cut by 6 bases, the J end by 0 bases, with 12 bases between. The CDR3 sequence is 15 residues long. This sample was taken from a study of post-analysis software for immune sequencing data. About the research overall: Relapsing-remitting, secondary progressive and progressive-relapsing courses of multiple sclerosis were included.

Study conclusions and caveats: F measure showed strong co-clustering of same-batch samples. The normalized Chao1 diversity of multiple sclerosis patients was significantly lower than that of controls. About five TRBV segments appeared more often in patients than in controls, and TRBV5-6, TRBV5-1 and TRBV20-1 were among these.

Presence of unique molecular identifiers characterized the TCR beta cDNA libraries. TCRdb independently ran MiXCR on the PCR reads; one entry per CDR3 protein. The data contain about 200,000 distinct CDR3 sequences, 29% of them seen just once; the ten biggest clones take up roughly 3.5%. V gene TRBV12-3 or TRBV12-4 combines with J gene TRBJ1-5; no clear D gene. The clonotype originates from a girl aged 2-17 years with multiple sclerosis. Material for sequencing was blood. The CDR3 region has the DNA TGTGCCAGCAGCCTTGGGCACGATAGCAATCAGCCCCAGCATTTT. This codes for CASSLGHDSNQPQHF.